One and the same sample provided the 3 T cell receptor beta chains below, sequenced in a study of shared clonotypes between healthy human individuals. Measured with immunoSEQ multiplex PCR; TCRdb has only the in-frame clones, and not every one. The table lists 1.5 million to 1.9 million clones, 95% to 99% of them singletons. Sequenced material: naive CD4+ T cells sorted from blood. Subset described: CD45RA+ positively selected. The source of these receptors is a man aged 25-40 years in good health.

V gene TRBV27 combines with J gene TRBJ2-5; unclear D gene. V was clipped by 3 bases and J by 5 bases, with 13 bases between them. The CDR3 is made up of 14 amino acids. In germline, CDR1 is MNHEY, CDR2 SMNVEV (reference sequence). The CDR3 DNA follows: TGTGCCAGCAGTTTCCATTTGGGCAGTGAGACCCAGTACTTC. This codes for CASSFHLGSETQYF.

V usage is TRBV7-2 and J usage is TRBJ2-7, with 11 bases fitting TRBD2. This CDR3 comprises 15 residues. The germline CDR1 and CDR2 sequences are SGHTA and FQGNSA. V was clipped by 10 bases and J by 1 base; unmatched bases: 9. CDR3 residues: CATSSGRAVSYEQYF. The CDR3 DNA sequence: TGTGCCACTAGTAGCGGGAGGGCGGTATCCTACGAGCAGTACTTC.

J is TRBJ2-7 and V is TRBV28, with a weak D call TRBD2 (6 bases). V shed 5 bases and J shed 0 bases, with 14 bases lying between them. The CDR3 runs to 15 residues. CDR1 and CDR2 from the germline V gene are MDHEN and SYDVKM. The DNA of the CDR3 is TGTGCCAGCAGTCCGACTAGACCTAGCTCCTACGAGCAGTACTTC. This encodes CASSPTRPSSYEQYF.